The rows below give T cell receptor beta chains drawn from one sample of a study of beta chain features in type 1 diabetes. Here immunoSEQ multiplex PCR was the method, and the copy in TCRdb shows in-frame clones only, minus some. The sample yields roughly 300,000 clones, about a tenth seen once. The sequencing sample was made of central memory CD4+ T cells from blood. Receptor source: a man younger than 40 with type 1 diabetes. Both conserved end residues are part of each CDR3. The D gene is left open where the match is weak. Some rows mark clone size as missing; the rest say once, few, many or name a class of expanded clone.

cdr3_aa	cdr3_nt	v_call	j_call	clone_size	d_call
CASSFQGADYGYTF	TGTGCCAGCAGCTTTCAGGGGGCGGACTATGGCTACACCTTC	TRBV5-4	TRBJ1-2	-	TRBD1
CASSPGLAETQYF	TGTGCCAGCAGCCCGGGACTAGCGGAGACCCAGTACTTC	TRBV5-4	TRBJ2-5	few	TRBD2
CASSHRGSQARLFF	TGTGCCAGCAGCCACCGGGGGTCTCAGGCCAGGCTGTTTTTT	TRBV14	TRBJ2-2	-	-
CASSPRQGDSAGELFF	TGTGCCAGCTCACCACGACAGGGGGACTCGGCCGGGGAGCTGTTTTTT	TRBV18	TRBJ2-2	few	TRBD1
CASSYSQGDYGYTF	TGCGCCAGCAGCTACTCTCAGGGGGACTATGGCTACACCTTC	TRBV5-1	TRBJ1-2	-	TRBD1
CASSYQGTVGETQYF	TGTGCCAGCAGCTACCAGGGGACAGTAGGCGAGACCCAGTACTTC	TRBV5-6	TRBJ2-5	few	TRBD1
CASGSRGPETQYF	TGTGCTAGTGGTTCGCGGGGGCCAGAGACCCAGTACTTC	TRBV12-5	TRBJ2-5	-	-
CASSFGQGEVSGYTF	TGCGCCAGCAGCTTCGGACAGGGAGAAGTTAGTGGCTACACCTTC	TRBV5-1	TRBJ1-2	-	TRBD1
CSVGWQADEKLFF	TGCAGCGTTGGGTGGCAAGCGGATGAAAAACTGTTTTTT	TRBV29-1	TRBJ1-4	many	-
CATSRAGASAKNIQYF	TGTGCCACCAGCAGGGCCGGGGCCTCAGCCAAAAACATTCAGTACTTC	TRBV15	TRBJ2-4	many	-
CASSQDPPEEGSPDTQYF	TGCGCCAGCAGCCAAGATCCTCCTGAGGAGGGGAGCCCAGATACGCAGTATTTT	TRBV4-1	TRBJ2-3	few	-
CASSPGQRFYEQYF	TGTGCCAGCAGCCCGGGACAGCGTTTCTACGAGCAGTACTTC	TRBV13	TRBJ2-7	few	TRBD1
CASSPSGLRETQYF	TGCGCCAGCAGCCCCTCGGGTCTAAGGGAGACCCAGTACTTC	TRBV4-1	TRBJ2-5	few	-
CASSADTRGSTQETQYF	TGTGCCAGCAGCGCGGATACTCGCGGGTCTACACAAGAGACCCAGTACTTC	TRBV5-4	TRBJ2-5	-	-
CASSLDLTYEQYF	TGTGCCAGCTCACTCGATCTGACCTACGAGCAGTACTTC	TRBV18	TRBJ2-7	-	-
CASSTDRAETQYF	TGTGCCAGCAGTACGGACAGGGCAGAGACCCAGTACTTC	TRBV5-6	TRBJ2-5	-	TRBD1
CASSPRTGENTEAFF	TGTGCCAGCTCCCCCCGGACGGGAGAGAACACTGAAGCTTTCTTT	TRBV18	TRBJ1-1	-	-
CASSLDEGHLSYGYTF	TGTGCCAGCAGTTTGGATGAGGGGCATCTAAGCTATGGCTACACCTTC	TRBV28	TRBJ1-2	-	-
CASSEGIGEQYF	TGTGCCAGCAGTGAAGGTATTGGAGAGCAGTACTTC	TRBV6-1	TRBJ2-7	few	-
CASSLATGSEQYF	TGTGCCAGCAGCTTAGCGACCGGTTCCGAGCAGTACTTC	TRBV7-9	TRBJ2-7	-	-
CAWSVGGTSTDTQYF	TGTGCCTGGAGTGTCGGGGGGACTAGCACAGATACGCAGTATTTT	TRBV30	TRBJ2-3	many	TRBD2
CASSPLEDYGYTF	TGTGCCAGCTCACCACTGGAGGACTATGGCTACACCTTC	TRBV18	TRBJ1-2	few	-
CASSGRDTLRTQYF	TGTGCCAGCAGCGGCCGGGACACCCTAAGGACCCAGTACTTC	TRBV7-2	TRBJ2-5	many	-